This record looks at one T cell receptor (beta chain) sequence and its context. Its antigen is not identified. Within the sample, other DNA sequences also encode this same CDR3. Germline V gives CDR1 GTSNPN, CDR2 SVGIG (reference sequence). This CDR3 is 12 amino acids long. Trimming took 1 base from V and 4 from J, leaving 5 bases between them. This PCR relied on a set of 60 Vbeta primers and 13 Jbeta primers. TCRdb keeps only in-frame clones here, not all; method: immunoSEQ multiplex PCR. The table has over 200,000 clones, about three quarters seen once. The sample belongs to a study of cytomegalovirus exposure and HLA in healthy donors. Whole-study results and caveats: Some TCR beta chains (164 of them) were listed as cytomegalovirus-associated. Specific recognition of CMV antigens was confirmed in vitro for a few chains (all CMV-associated). Links to common viral pathogens appeared, in a later analysis, for several of the most significant clusters.

The gene calls are TRBV30 and TRBJ1-3; D ambiguous. This clonotype was sampled from a woman in her fifties or sixties in good health and CMV-seropositive. Sequencing was performed on PBMCs. CDR3 in amino acids: CAWSAQGNTIYF. CDR3 nucleotide sequence: TGTGCCTGGAGTGCACAGGGAAACACCATATATTTT.